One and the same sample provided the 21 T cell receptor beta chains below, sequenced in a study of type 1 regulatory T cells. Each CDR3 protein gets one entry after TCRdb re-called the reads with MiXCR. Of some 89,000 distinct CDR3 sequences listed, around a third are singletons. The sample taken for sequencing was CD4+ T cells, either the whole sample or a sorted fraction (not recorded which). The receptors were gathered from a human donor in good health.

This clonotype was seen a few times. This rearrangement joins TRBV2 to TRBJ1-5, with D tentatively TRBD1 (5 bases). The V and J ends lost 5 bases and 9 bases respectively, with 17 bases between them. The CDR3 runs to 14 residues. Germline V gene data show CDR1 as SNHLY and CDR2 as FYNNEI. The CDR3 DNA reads TGTGCCAGCAGTCCTAGGGGCAGGGCAGGGCCCCAGCATTTT. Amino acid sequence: CASSPRGRAGPQHF. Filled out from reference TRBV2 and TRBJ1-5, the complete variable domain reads EPEVTQTPSHQVTQMGQEVILRCVPISNHLYFYWYRQILGQKVEFLVSFYNNEISEKSEIFDDQFSVERPDGSNFTLKIRSTKLEDSAMYFCASSPRGRAGPQHFGDGTRLSIL.

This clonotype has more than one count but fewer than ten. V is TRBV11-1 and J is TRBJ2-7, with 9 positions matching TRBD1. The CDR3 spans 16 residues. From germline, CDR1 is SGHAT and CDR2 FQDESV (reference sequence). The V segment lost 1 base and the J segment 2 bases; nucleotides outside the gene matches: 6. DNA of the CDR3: TGTGCCAGCAGCTTAGAACCGGGACAGGGCACCTACGAGCAGTACTTC. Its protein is CASSLEPGQGTYEQYF.

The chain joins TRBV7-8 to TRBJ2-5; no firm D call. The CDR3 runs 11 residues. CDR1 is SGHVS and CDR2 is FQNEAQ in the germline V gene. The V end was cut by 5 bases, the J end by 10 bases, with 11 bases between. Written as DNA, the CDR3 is TGTGCCAGCAGCGTGTGGACGGACCAGTACTTC. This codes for CASSVWTDQYF.

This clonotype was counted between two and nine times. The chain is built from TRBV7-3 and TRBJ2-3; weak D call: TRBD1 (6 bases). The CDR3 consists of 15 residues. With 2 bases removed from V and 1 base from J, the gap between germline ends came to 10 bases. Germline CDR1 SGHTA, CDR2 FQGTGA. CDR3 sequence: CASSLPPGGTDTQYF. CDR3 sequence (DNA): TGTGCCAGCAGCTTACCTCCAGGGGGCACAGATACGCAGTATTTT.

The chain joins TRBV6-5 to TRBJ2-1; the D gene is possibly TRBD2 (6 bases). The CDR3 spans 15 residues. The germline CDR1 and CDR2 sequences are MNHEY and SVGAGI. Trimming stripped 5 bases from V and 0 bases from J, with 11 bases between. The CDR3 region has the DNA TGTGCCAGCAGTGCGTCGGGACTCTCCTACAATGAGCAGTTCTTC. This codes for CASSASGLSYNEQFF.

Here the CDR3 DNA reads TGTGCCAGCAGCGTAGTGGCAGGGGGCTTATACGAGCAGTACTTC. It is translated as CASSVVAGGLYEQYF. This chain joins TRBV9 and TRBJ2-7, with 8 bases matching TRBD1. There are 15 residues in the CDR3. J gave up 4 bases and V 0 bases, and 6 bases lay outside the gene matches. Germline V lookup: CDR1 SGDLS, CDR2 YYNGEE.

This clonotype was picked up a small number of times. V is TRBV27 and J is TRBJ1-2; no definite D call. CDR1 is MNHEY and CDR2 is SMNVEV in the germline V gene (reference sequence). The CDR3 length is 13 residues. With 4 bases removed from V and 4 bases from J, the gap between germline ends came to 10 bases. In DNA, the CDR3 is TGTGCCAGCAGTTCCCGGAGTTCCTATGGCTACACCTTC. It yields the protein CASSSRSSYGYTF.

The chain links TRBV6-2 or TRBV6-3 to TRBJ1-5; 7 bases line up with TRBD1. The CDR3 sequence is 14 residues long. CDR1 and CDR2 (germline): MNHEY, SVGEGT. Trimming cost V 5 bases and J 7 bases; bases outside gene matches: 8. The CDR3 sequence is CASSEQGREQPQHF. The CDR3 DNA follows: TGTGCCAGCAGTGAACAGGGGAGAGAGCAGCCCCAGCATTTT.

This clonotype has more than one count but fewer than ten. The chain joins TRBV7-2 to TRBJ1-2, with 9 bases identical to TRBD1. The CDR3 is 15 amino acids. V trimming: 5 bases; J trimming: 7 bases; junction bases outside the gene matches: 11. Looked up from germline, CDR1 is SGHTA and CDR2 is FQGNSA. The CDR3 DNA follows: TGTGCCAGCAGCCCCCGGGACAGGGTGGCGGCTGGCTACACCTTC. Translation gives CASSPRDRVAAGYTF.

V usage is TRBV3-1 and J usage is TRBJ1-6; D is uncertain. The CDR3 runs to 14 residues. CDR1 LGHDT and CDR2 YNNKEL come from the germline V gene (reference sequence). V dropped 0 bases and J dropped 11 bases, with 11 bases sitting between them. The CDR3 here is CASSQDRQATPLHF. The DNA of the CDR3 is TGTGCCAGCAGCCAAGATCGGCAGGCAACACCCCTCCACTTT. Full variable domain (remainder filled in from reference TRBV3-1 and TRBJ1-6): DTAVSQTPKYLVTQMGNDKSIKCEQNLGHDTMYWYKQDSKKFLKIMFSYNNKELIINETVPNRFSPKSPDKAHLNLHINSLELGDSAVYFCASSQDRQATPLHFGNGTRLTVT.

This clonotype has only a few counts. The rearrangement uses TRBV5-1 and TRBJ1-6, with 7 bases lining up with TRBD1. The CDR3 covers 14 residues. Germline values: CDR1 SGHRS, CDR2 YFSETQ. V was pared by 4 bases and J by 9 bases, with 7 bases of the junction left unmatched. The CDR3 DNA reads TGCGCCAGCAGCCTCGACAGGGTCAGTTCACCCCTCCACTTT. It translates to CASSLDRVSSPLHF.

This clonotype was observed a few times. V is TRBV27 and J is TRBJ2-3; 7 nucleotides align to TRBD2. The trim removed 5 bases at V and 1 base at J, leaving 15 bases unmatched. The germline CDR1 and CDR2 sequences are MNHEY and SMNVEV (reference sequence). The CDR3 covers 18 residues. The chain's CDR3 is CASSLRSGLAEGTDTQYF. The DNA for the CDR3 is TGTGCCAGCAGTCTACGGTCAGGGCTAGCGGAGGGCACAGATACGCAGTATTTT.

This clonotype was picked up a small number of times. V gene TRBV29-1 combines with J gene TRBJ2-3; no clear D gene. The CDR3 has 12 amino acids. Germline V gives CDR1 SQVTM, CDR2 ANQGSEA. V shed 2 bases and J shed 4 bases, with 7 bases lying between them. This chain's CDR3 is CSVEPIPDTQYF. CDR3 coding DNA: TGCAGCGTTGAACCTATTCCAGATACGCAGTATTTT.

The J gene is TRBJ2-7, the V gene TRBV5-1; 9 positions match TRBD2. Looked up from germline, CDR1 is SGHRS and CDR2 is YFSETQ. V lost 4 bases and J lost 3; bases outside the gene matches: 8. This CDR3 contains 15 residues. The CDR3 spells CASSAQGTSNYEQYF. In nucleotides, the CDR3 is TGCGCCAGCAGCGCCCAAGGGACTAGCAACTACGAGCAGTACTTC. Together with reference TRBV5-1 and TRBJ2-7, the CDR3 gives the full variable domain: KAGVTQTPRYLIKTRGQQVTLSCSPISGHRSVSWYQQTPGQGLQFLFEYFSETQRNKGNFPGRFSGRQFSNSRSEMNVSTLELGDSALYLCASSAQGTSNYEQYFGPGTRLTVT.

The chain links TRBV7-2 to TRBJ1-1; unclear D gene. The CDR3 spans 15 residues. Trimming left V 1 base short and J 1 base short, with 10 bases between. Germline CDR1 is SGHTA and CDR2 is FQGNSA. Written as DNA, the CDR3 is TGTGCCAGCAGCTTAGTAGCAGGATCGAACACTGAAGCTTTCTTT. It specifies CASSLVAGSNTEAFF.

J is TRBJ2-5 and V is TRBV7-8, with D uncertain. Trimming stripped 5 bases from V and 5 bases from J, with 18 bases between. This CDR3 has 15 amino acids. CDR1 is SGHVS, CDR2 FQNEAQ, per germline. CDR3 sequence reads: CASSPARVIGETQYF. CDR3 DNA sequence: TGTGCCAGCAGCCCGGCAAGGGTGATAGGGGAGACCCAGTACTTC. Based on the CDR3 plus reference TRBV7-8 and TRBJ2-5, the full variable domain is GAGVSQSPRYKVAKRGQDVALRCDPISGHVSLFWYQQALGQGPEFLTYFQNEAQLDKSGLPSDRFFAERPEGSVSTLKIQRTQQEDSAVYLCASSPARVIGETQYFGPGTRLLVL.

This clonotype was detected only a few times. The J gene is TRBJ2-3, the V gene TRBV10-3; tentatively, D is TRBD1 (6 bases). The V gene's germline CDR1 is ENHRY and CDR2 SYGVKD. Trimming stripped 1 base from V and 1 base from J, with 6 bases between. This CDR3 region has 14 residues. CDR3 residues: CAISEYRGTDTQYF. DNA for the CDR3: TGTGCCATCAGTGAGTACAGGGGCACAGATACGCAGTATTTT.

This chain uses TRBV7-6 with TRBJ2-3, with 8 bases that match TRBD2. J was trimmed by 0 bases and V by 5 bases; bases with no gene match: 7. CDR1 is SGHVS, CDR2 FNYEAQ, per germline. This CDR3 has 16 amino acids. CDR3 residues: CASSPAGRASTDTQYF. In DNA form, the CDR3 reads TGTGCCAGCAGCCCGGCCGGGAGGGCTAGCACAGATACGCAGTATTTT.

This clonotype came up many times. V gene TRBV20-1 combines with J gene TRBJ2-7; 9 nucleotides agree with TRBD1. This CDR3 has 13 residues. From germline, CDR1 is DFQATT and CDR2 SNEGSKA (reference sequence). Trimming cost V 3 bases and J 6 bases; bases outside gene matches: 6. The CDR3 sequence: CSARGTGTGEQYF. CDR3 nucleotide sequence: TGCAGTGCTAGGGGGACAGGGACGGGCGAGCAGTACTTC.

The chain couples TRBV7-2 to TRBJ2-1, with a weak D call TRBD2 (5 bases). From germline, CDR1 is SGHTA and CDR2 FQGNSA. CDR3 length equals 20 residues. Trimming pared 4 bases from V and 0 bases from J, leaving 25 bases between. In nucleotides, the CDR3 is TGTGCCAGCAGCTCCCCCCGGACTCGGCAAATCCTCCGCTCCTACAATGAGCAGTTCTTC. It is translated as CASSSPRTRQILRSYNEQFF. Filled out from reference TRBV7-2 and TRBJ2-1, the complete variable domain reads GAGVSQSPSNKVTEKGKDVELRCDPISGHTALYWYRQSLGQGLEFLIYFQGNSAPDKSGLPSDRFSAERTGGSVSTLTIQRTQQEDSAVYLCASSSPRTRQILRSYNEQFFGPGTRLTVL.

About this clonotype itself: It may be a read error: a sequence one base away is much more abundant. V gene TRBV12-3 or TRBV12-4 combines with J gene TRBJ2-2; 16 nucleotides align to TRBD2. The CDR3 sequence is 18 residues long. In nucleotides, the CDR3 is TGTGCCAGCAGTTTTTCGGGACTAGCGGGAGGGAGCACCGGGGAGCTGCTTTTT. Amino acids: CASSFSGLAGGSTGELLF.